Listed here are 10 T cell receptor beta chains from one sample, sequenced in a study of blood T cell repertoires in COVID-19. Measured with immunoSEQ multiplex PCR; TCRdb has only the in-frame clones, and not every one. The table shows 150,000 to 200,000 clones, with around 79% occurring only once. The sequencing input was peripheral blood. The receptors were sampled from a woman aged 40 to 50 with COVID-19, enrolled during active disease.

The chain employs TRBV5-1 and TRBJ2-1; maybe TRBD2 (6 bases). Trimming cost V 4 bases and J 0 bases, with 11 bases left between them. This CDR3 has 15 amino acids. Germline CDR1 reads SGHRS; CDR2 reads YFSETQ. The CDR3: CASSPSASSYNEQFF. CDR3 DNA sequence: TGCGCCAGCAGCCCTAGCGCCAGCTCCTACAATGAGCAGTTCTTC.

This sequence joins TRBV7-9 and TRBJ2-2; 8 positions match TRBD1. CDR1 SEHNR and CDR2 FQNEAQ come from the germline V gene (reference sequence). The CDR3 has 16 amino acids. V was clipped by 7 bases and J by 6 bases; unmatched bases: 13. The CDR3 spells CASTPDRTGTAGELFF. In nucleotides, the CDR3 is TGTGCCAGCACCCCCGACCGGACAGGGACCGCCGGGGAGCTGTTTTTT.

The chain couples TRBV3-1 (or the pseudogene TRBV3-2) to TRBJ2-4; perhaps TRBD2 as D (6 bases). Germline V gene sequence: CDR1 LGHDT, CDR2 YNNKEL (reference sequence). The CDR3 is 13 residues long. Trimming removed 0 bases at V and 15 bases at J, with 15 bases between. CDR3 sequence (DNA): TGTGCCAGCAGCCAAGAGGCCTGGCGGGAAATGTACTTC. It codes for CASSQEAWREMYF.

The genes are TRBV2 and TRBJ1-2; D is perhaps TRBD1 (6 bases). The CDR3 runs to 12 residues. V was shortened by 5 bases and J by 9 bases, with 13 bases between the two germline ends. Germline CDR1 reads SNHLY; CDR2 reads FYNNEI. This CDR3 reads CASSHRESSYTF. The CDR3 region has the DNA TGTGCCAGCAGTCACAGGGAGAGTAGCTACACCTTC.

This clone was observed once. The rearrangement links TRBV7-3 to TRBJ1-1, with 7 bases fitting TRBD1. CDR1 is SGHTA, CDR2 FQGTGA, per germline. The CDR3 consists of 14 residues. The V gene end was trimmed by 1 base and the J gene end by 3 bases; junction bases not matched to a gene: 2. The CDR3 here is CASSLNQGDTEAFF. Here the CDR3 DNA reads TGTGCCAGCAGCTTAAACCAGGGGGACACTGAAGCTTTCTTT.

The gene calls are TRBV5-1 and TRBJ2-3; 11 bases fit TRBD2. V shed 1 base and J 0 bases; nucleotides not matched to a gene: 4. The CDR3 loop spans 17 amino acids. CDR1 and CDR2 from the germline V gene are SGHRS and YFSETQ. This CDR3 is CASSLTSGGPSTDTQYF. The CDR3 DNA follows: TGCGCCAGCAGCTTGACTAGCGGGGGACCCAGCACAGATACGCAGTATTTT.

The chain has TRBV18 and TRBJ1-3; 9 positions match TRBD1. J was trimmed by 3 bases and V by 3 bases; bases with no gene match: 9. Per the germline V gene, CDR1 is KGHSH and CDR2 is LQKENI. The CDR3 loop spans 17 amino acids. The CDR3 sequence is CASSPLGPDRGGNTIYF. In DNA form, the CDR3 reads TGTGCCAGCTCACCCCTCGGACCGGACAGGGGTGGAAACACCATATATTTT.

The chain recombines TRBV14 with TRBJ1-6, with a tentative D call TRBD1 (6 bases). Germline V gene data show CDR1 as SGHDN and CDR2 as FVKESK. The CDR3 covers 16 residues. Trimming took 2 bases from V and 7 from J, leaving 15 bases between them. The DNA for the CDR3 is TGTGCCAGCAGCCAAATGTTGGCAGGGGCCAATTCACCCCTCCACTTT. It yields the protein CASSQMLAGANSPLHF.

V usage is TRBV25-1 and J usage is TRBJ2-5, with D perhaps matching TRBD1 (6 bases). Germline values: CDR1 MGHDK, CDR2 SYGVNS. The CDR3 spans 17 residues. Between the trimmed V and J ends, which lost 5 bases and 7 bases, there was a span of 26 bases. The CDR3 protein is CASSNFHGQGLDGTQYF. CDR3 DNA sequence: TGTGCCAGCAGTAACTTCCACGGCCAGGGGCTCGATGGGACCCAGTACTTC.

The chain employs TRBV5-1 and TRBJ1-6, with D perhaps TRBD1 (5 bases). The CDR3 has 15 residues. CDR1 SGHRS and CDR2 YFSETQ come from the germline V gene. Deletions cut 4 bases from V and 8 bases from J, with 16 bases between. The CDR3: CASSRLAGGDSPLHF. The DNA for the CDR3 is TGCGCCAGCAGCCGATTGGCGGGAGGGGATTCACCCCTCCACTTT. Looking up the rest from reference TRBV5-1 and TRBJ1-6 gives the full variable domain: KAGVTQTPRYLIKTRGQQVTLSCSPISGHRSVSWYQQTPGQGLQFLFEYFSETQRNKGNFPGRFSGRQFSNSRSEMNVSTLELGDSALYLCASSRLAGGDSPLHFGNGTRLTVT.